These 17 T cell receptor beta chains came from one sample sequenced in a study of blood T cell repertoires in COVID-19. Libraries were prepared by immunoSEQ multiplex PCR; TCRdb keeps only in-frame clonotypes and omits some of them. Of some 260,000 clones listed, around three quarters are singletons. Sequencing used peripheral blood. These receptors came from a woman of 80 years or more with acute or convalescent COVID-19.

This chain connects TRBV4-2 to TRBJ2-2, with 7 positions matching TRBD2. The trim removed 1 base at V and 8 bases at J, leaving 16 bases unmatched. The CDR3 is 18 amino acids. Germline values: CDR1 LGHNA, CDR2 YNFKEQ. CDR3 nucleotide sequence: TGTGCCAGCAGCCAAGTGTTGTGGGAGGGAATCCCCGTGGGGGAGCTGTTTTTT. This codes for CASSQVLWEGIPVGELFF.

The chain joins TRBV19 to TRBJ1-4, with 11 bases lining up with TRBD1. CDR1 LNHDA and CDR2 SQIVND come from the germline V gene (reference sequence). The CDR3 has 15 residues. With V trimmed by 10 bases and J by 6 bases, 10 bases remained unmatched. The CDR3 spells CATVKRGQGDEKLFF. The CDR3 DNA is TGTGCCACCGTGAAGCGGGGACAGGGGGATGAAAAACTGTTTTTT.

V is TRBV5-4 and J is TRBJ2-7; 9 bases align to TRBD1. The J segment lost 6 bases and the V segment lost 3 bases, leaving 16 bases of the junction unmatched. Per germline, CDR1 SGHNT and CDR2 YYREEE (reference sequence). The CDR3 extends over 17 amino acids. Here the CDR3 DNA reads TGTGCCAGCAGCTCCAACCCTGGGACAGGGCGGTCGGGCGAGCAGTACTTC. This translates into CASSSNPGTGRSGEQYF. The whole variable domain, filled in from reference TRBV5-4 and TRBJ2-7, reads ETGVTQSPTHLIKTRGQQVTLRCSSQSGHNTVSWYQQALGQGPQFIFQYYREEENGRGNFPPRFSGLQFPNYSSELNVNALELDDSALYLCASSSNPGTGRSGEQYFGPGTRLTVT.

The J gene is TRBJ2-1, the V gene TRBV18, with TRBD2 identical over 9 bases. CDR1 is KGHSH and CDR2 is LQKENI in the germline V gene. V shed 2 bases, J shed 6 bases, and the junction held 11 bases outside the gene matches. The CDR3 runs to 17 residues. This CDR3 reads CASSPSGLATRVNEQFF. CDR3 coding DNA: TGTGCCAGCTCACCATCGGGACTAGCCACGAGGGTCAATGAGCAGTTCTTC.

Of note for this clone: Other nucleotide sequences from this sample produce the same CDR3. The chain couples TRBV18 to TRBJ1-1, with a tentative D call TRBD1 (6 bases). The CDR3 extends over 13 amino acids. Germline CDR1 reads KGHSH; CDR2 reads LQKENI. V shed 4 bases and J shed 1 base, with 7 bases lying between them. The CDR3, as DNA: TGTGCCAGCTCACAACAGGGGAACACTGAAGCTTTCTTT. Protein sequence: CASSQQGNTEAFF.

The chain employs TRBV12-5 and TRBJ2-2, with 7 nucleotides matching TRBD2. Germline lookup yields CDR1 LGHNT and CDR2 FRNRAP. Unmatched junction bases numbered 1, after V lost 5 bases and J lost 1 base. CDR3 length equals 14 residues. CDR3 in amino acids: CASGGGGNTGELFF. CDR3 nucleotides: TGTGCTAGTGGTGGCGGGGGGAACACCGGGGAGCTGTTTTTT.

V gene TRBV19 combines with J gene TRBJ1-2; 8 bases fit TRBD1. This CDR3 is built from 14 residues. The V gene end was trimmed by 3 bases and the J gene end by 8 bases; junction bases not matched to a gene: 8. Germline V gene sequence: CDR1 LNHDA, CDR2 SQIVND (reference sequence). CDR3: CASSIGGQGTGYTF. CDR3 sequence (DNA): TGTGCCAGTAGTATCGGAGGACAGGGAACGGGCTACACCTTC.

The chain carries TRBV19 and TRBJ1-6; a possible D gene is TRBD1 (6 bases). The V and J ends lost 7 bases and 8 bases respectively, with 15 bases between them. The CDR3 extends over 14 amino acids. Germline V CDR1 and CDR2: LNHDA, SQIVND (reference sequence). The CDR3: CASNFEGGDSPLHF. The DNA for the CDR3 is TGTGCCAGTAATTTTGAGGGGGGGGATTCACCCCTCCACTTT.

This sequence joins TRBV10-2 and TRBJ2-1; D perhaps matches TRBD1 (5 bases). The CDR3 is 11 amino acids. V was trimmed by 8 bases and J by 12 bases, leaving 14 bases between them. Per germline, CDR1 WSHSY and CDR2 SAAADI. The CDR3 DNA sequence: TGCGCCAGCCAAAGGGGTACGACGCAGTTCTTC. This gives the protein CASQRGTTQFF.

This clone was found a few times. This chain connects TRBV7-2 to TRBJ2-3; 10 positions agree with TRBD1. The CDR3 is made up of 15 amino acids. Per germline, CDR1 SGHTA and CDR2 FQGNSA. The V segment lost 5 bases and the J segment 4 bases; nucleotides outside the gene matches: 6. The CDR3 sequence is CASSVAGTGADTQYF. For the CDR3, the DNA is TGTGCCAGCAGCGTTGCCGGGACAGGGGCAGATACGCAGTATTTT.

The chain combines TRBV19 with TRBJ1-5, with D possibly being TRBD1 (6 bases). Trimming pared 3 bases from V and 5 bases from J, leaving 17 bases between. Germline loops: CDR1 LNHDA, CDR2 SQIVND (reference sequence). This CDR3 has 16 residues. The CDR3 DNA is TGTGCCAGTAGTATCTCTACCAGGGGAAGGTATCAGCCCCAGCATTTT. Its protein product is CASSISTRGRYQPQHF.

In its sample, this clone was seen a few times. In DNA, the CDR3 is TGTGCCAGTAGTATTTTGGGACAGTCAGTTGGGGCCAACGTCCTGACTTTC. Translation gives CASSILGQSVGANVLTF. The gene calls are TRBV19 and TRBJ2-6; TRBD1 aligns across 7 bases. Germline V gives CDR1 LNHDA, CDR2 SQIVND (reference sequence). V was clipped by 3 bases and J by 3 bases; unmatched bases: 8. There are 17 residues in the CDR3.

V gene TRBV5-6 combines with J gene TRBJ1-4; D may be TRBD1 (5 bases). Germline CDR1 and CDR2: SGHDT and YYEEEE. The V end lost 4 bases, the J end lost 5 bases, and 15 bases lay between the germline ends. This CDR3 contains 15 residues. The CDR3 coding sequence is TGTGCCAGCAGCGGCCCCAGGGCGAGAAATGAAAAACTGTTTTTT. Translating it yields CASSGPRARNEKLFF.

The rearrangement uses TRBV6-1 and TRBJ2-7; weak D call: TRBD2 (6 bases). There are 15 residues in the CDR3. CDR1 and CDR2 from the germline V gene are MNHNS and SASEGT. The V end lost 5 bases, the J end lost 0 bases, and 14 bases lay between the germline ends. CDR3 DNA: TGTGCCAGCAGTTTGCGGGACGGGAGCTCCTACGAGCAGTACTTC. Residues: CASSLRDGSSYEQYF.

This clone is a singleton in its sample. The CDR3 DNA reads as TGTGCCAGTAGTATGATTGGAGCGGGAGGGAACACCGGGGAGCTGTTTTTT. It specifies CASSMIGAGGNTGELFF. The chain employs TRBV19 and TRBJ2-2; 9 bases match TRBD2. Germline assignment: CDR1 LNHDA and CDR2 SQIVND (reference sequence). This CDR3 is built from 17 residues. After removal of 3 bases from V and 1 base from J, the junction contained 6 bases not matched to a gene. Together with reference TRBV19 and TRBJ2-2, the CDR3 gives the full variable domain: DGGITQSPKYLFRKEGQNVTLSCEQNLNHDAMYWYRQDPGQGLRLIYYSQIVNDFQKGDIAEGYSVSREKKESFPLTVTSAQKNPTAFYLCASSMIGAGGNTGELFFGEGSRLTVL.

This chain links TRBV19 with TRBJ1-5, with a tentative D call TRBD1 (5 bases). Germline V gene lookup returns CDR1 LNHDA and CDR2 SQIVND (reference sequence). This CDR3 has 14 amino acids. V was cut by 3 bases and J by 4 bases, with 10 bases left in between. The CDR3 reads CASSIDSPNQPQHF. The CDR3 bases are TGTGCCAGTAGTATCGACAGTCCGAATCAGCCCCAGCATTTT. Drawing the rest from reference TRBV19 and TRBJ1-5, the complete variable domain is DGGITQSPKYLFRKEGQNVTLSCEQNLNHDAMYWYRQDPGQGLRLIYYSQIVNDFQKGDIAEGYSVSREKKESFPLTVTSAQKNPTAFYLCASSIDSPNQPQHFGDGTRLSIL.

This clone was detected only a few times. The genes are TRBV7-9 and TRBJ2-5; 10 bases agree with TRBD2. The length of the CDR3 is 15 residues. The germline CDR1 and CDR2 sequences are SEHNR and FQNEAQ (reference sequence). V dropped 1 base and J dropped 4; count of bases not matched to a gene: 3. The CDR3, as DNA: TGTGCCAGCAGCTTAGTACTAGCGGGAATAGAGACCCAGTACTTC. Protein sequence: CASSLVLAGIETQYF.